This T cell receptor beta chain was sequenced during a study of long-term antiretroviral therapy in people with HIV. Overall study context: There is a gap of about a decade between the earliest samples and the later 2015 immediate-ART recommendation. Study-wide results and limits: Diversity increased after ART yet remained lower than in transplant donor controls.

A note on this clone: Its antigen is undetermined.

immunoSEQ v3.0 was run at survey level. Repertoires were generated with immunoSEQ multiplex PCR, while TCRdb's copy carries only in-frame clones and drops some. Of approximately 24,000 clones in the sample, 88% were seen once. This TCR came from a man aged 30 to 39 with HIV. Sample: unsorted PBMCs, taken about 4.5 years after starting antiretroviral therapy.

In nucleotides, the CDR3 is TGCGCCAGCAGCCTACCAGGGGTAGAAGATGAGCAGTTCTTC. This encodes CASSLPGVEDEQFF. The rearrangement joins TRBV5-1 to TRBJ2-1; the D gene is possibly TRBD1 (6 bases). The CDR3 is made up of 14 amino acids. V was pared by 4 bases and J by 8 bases, with 16 bases between. Per the germline V gene, CDR1 is SGHRS and CDR2 is YFSETQ.